This T cell receptor (beta chain) originates from a study of blood T cell repertoires in COVID-19 (dated by TCRdb to the early 2020s). Background on the whole study: Recovered participants in ImmuneRACE Cohort 3 were defined as having two consecutive negative NP/OP PCR tests, clearance from a healthcare professional, or resolution of symptoms. Samples from collaborators originated in the United States, Italy and Spain and spanned both the acute and convalescent phases of COVID-19. The material from the prospective study consisted of cDNA or gDNA derived from T cells, B-cell-depleted T cells, or PBMCs. Subjects who had been exposed to COVID-19, were actively infected with it, or had recovered from it provided the deeply sampled blood TCRbeta repertoires that made up the dataset. A freely available public database, intended as a resource for researchers studying the immune response to SARS-CoV-2, is where the repertoires were released. Samples were obtained from the ongoing ImmuneRACE study (first 160 participants) and from 950 to 1,500 subjects provided by 6 global collaborators. The sample metadata nearly always contained a de-identified subject ID, COVID-19 status, age in years and sex. Where available, HLA class I and class II types were taken from metadata supplied by the sample provider and were not determined by assay-based typing.

V ends up 4 bases short and J 3 bases short, with an unmatched junction base count of 12. Looking up the germline V gene yields CDR1 LGHNA and CDR2 YNFKEQ. The CDR3 goes from the cysteine to the phenylalanine over 19 residues. Only the CDR3 DNA is retained, 57 bases long and in frame from the first base. To note about this clone: What this receptor recognizes is not known. The sample holds no much larger clone one base away, and base qualities are not on file.

In the prospective study, participants were roughly 18 to 95 years old, resided in about two dozen geographic areas of the United States, and were enrolled through a virtual design. Cohort assignment in the prospective study relied on participant-reported clinical history from a screening survey and a study questionnaire. In the prospective study, mobile phlebotomists collected whole blood, serum and a nasopharyngeal or oropharyngeal swab from each participant. Prospective study participants could optionally give additional blood draws and questionnaires over an approximately 2-month period. Before DNA extraction, blood samples from the prospective study were shipped at room temperature or frozen. Results the study describes overall, beyond this receptor: The amount of clinical and demographic metadata varied by source and participant and was provided uncurated.

TCRbeta CDR3 regions were amplified from genomic DNA by means of the immunoSEQ Assay, a bias-controlled multiplex PCR. Per the original workflow: Within the assay, amplification of reference gene primers was used to estimate how many nucleated cells each sample contained. To quantify the absolute abundance of each unique TCRbeta CDR3 rearrangement, sequence reads were collapsed and filtered. For each sample, productive Simpson clonality was calculated as the square root of Simpson's diversity index over productive rearrangements. The immuneACCESS repertoire file appears here via TCRdb, limited to in-frame rearrangements. These files lack a portion of the clones; in checked studies, under half of the deficit traces to unresolved V genes, and the cause of the others is not known. Clone size and the V and J calls come from that table; the DNA yielded D and trimming. The sample yields hundreds of thousands of clones; more than 75% were counted once. The top ten clonotypes cover about 1.9% of the sample.

The sequencing input was PBMCs or T cells enriched from blood (not recorded which). This TCR derives from a man aged 40-50 years in a cohort exposed to, infected with or recovered from COVID-19 (not recorded which). The chain employs TRBV4-2 and TRBJ2-3; TRBD2 aligns with 14 central bases. CDR3 loop: CASSLGLAGGPLRTDTQYF. The DNA sequence is TGTGCCAGCAGCCTCGGACTAGCGGGAGGACCGTTGCGAACAGATACGCAGTATTTT.